A selection of T cell receptor beta chains follows, all from one sample in a study of T cells after posttransplantation cyclophosphamide. The table came from immunoSEQ multiplex PCR; TCRdb's copy has only in-frame clones and leaves some out. The sample was found to contain about 39,000 clones, and every one recurs. The specimen was PBMCs. The receptors were sampled from a woman between 50 and 59 years old in good health and a related stem cell transplant donor. Each CDR3 is given with its conserved first and last residue. D genes are given only for firm matches. Expanded clones get a size class; other rows say once, few or many, or leave the size out.

d_gene	abundance	j_gene	v_gene	len	CDR3nt	CDR3aa
-	many	TRBJ1-6	TRBV28	13	TGTGCCAGCAGTTCGCGGGTTTCTTCACCCCTCCACTTT	CASSSRVSSPLHF
-	many	TRBJ1-1	TRBV18	14	TGTGCCAGCTCACCGACTCAGGGGAACACTGAAGCTTTCTTT	CASSPTQGNTEAFF
-	many	TRBJ2-7	TRBV27	13	TGTGCCAGTAAAGGAGGGGATCGCTACGAGCAGTACTTC	CASKGGDRYEQYF
-	many	TRBJ1-2	TRBV7-8	14	TGTGCCAGCAGCTTAGGGGGGGGAAACTATGGCTACACCTTC	CASSLGGGNYGYTF
TRBD1	many	TRBJ1-3	TRBV30	16	TGTGCCTGGAGCATAGGACAGGAGAAAACTGGAAACACCATATATTTT	CAWSIGQEKTGNTIYF
TRBD2	many	TRBJ2-7	TRBV18	16	TGTGCCAGCTCCTTCTCGAGCGGGACGGGGGGAGCCGAGCAGTACTTC	CASSFSSGTGGAEQYF
TRBD1	many	TRBJ2-7	TRBV11-2	16	TGTGCCAGCAGCTCCGGGACAGGGAGGATAGCCTACGAGCAGTACTTC	CASSSGTGRIAYEQYF
-	few	TRBJ2-6	TRBV25-1	18	TGTGCCAGCAGTGAATGGGGGGACGTGGCCTCTGGGGCCAACGTCCTGACTTTC	CASSEWGDVASGANVLTF
-	-	TRBJ1-2	TRBV5-1	13	TGCGCCAGCAGCTTCCTTGCAGGGGAGGGCTACACCTTC	CASSFLAGEGYTF
TRBD2	many	TRBJ2-2	TRBV5-1	17	TGCGCCAGCAGCTTGTCGACTAGCGGGGTGAACACCGGGGAGCTGTTTTTT	CASSLSTSGVNTGELFF
TRBD1	many	TRBJ1-1	TRBV6-6	16	TGTGCCAGCAGTTTAGGGACAGGGGGTAGAAGGACTGAAGCTTTCTTT	CASSLGTGGRRTEAFF
-	many	TRBJ2-7	TRBV28	14	TGTGCCAGCAGTTTTGCAGGGCCCCCCTACGAGCAGTACTTC	CASSFAGPPYEQYF
TRBD2	many	TRBJ2-1	TRBV7-3	16	TGTGCCAGCAGCATTAGCGGGGGTAGCTCCTACAATGAGCAGTTCTTC	CASSISGGSSYNEQFF
TRBD1	many	TRBJ1-5	TRBV28	15	TGTGCCAGCAGGGACCCCAGGGGGCCCCATCAGCCCCAGCATTTT	CASRDPRGPHQPQHF
-	many	TRBJ1-2	TRBV28	13	TGTGCCAGCAGTTTTCAGGCTAACTATGGCTACACCTTC	CASSFQANYGYTF
TRBD1	many	TRBJ2-1	TRBV2	14	TGTGCCAGCAGTGAACAGGGGGCTTACAATGAGCAGTTCTTC	CASSEQGAYNEQFF
TRBD1	many	TRBJ1-2	TRBV12-5	15	TGTGCTAGTGGTTTGTACCCGGGACAGGGTGATGGCTACACCTTC	CASGLYPGQGDGYTF
-	-	TRBJ2-1	TRBV5-1	13	TGCGCCAGCAGCTTGGAATGGCGGGATGAGCAGTTCTTC	CASSLEWRDEQFF
-	many	TRBJ1-1	TRBV6-1	13	TGTGCCAGCAGTCCACAAAGGGGCTCTGAAGCTTTCTTT	CASSPQRGSEAFF
TRBD1	many	TRBJ1-2	TRBV9	15	TGTGCCAGCAGCGCCCGGGACAGGGATATTAATGGCTACACCTTC	CASSARDRDINGYTF
TRBD1	many	TRBJ1-2	TRBV28	14	TGTGCCAGCAGTCCCACAGGGGCAGGTTATGGCTACACCTTC	CASSPTGAGYGYTF
-	many	TRBJ1-5	TRBV7-2	18	TGTGCCAGCAGCTTAGCCCCTGTAGGCAGGGCCAGCAATCAGCCCCAGCATTTT	CASSLAPVGRASNQPQHF
-	many	TRBJ1-1	TRBV29-1	13	TGCAGCGTCCTCCGGGGAGGCAACACTGAAGCTTTCTTT	CSVLRGGNTEAFF
-	many	TRBJ2-7	TRBV11-2	16	TGTGCCAGCAGCCCCCAGGTGGCGGGGTACTCCTACGAGCAGTACTTC	CASSPQVAGYSYEQYF
-	many	TRBJ1-3	TRBV30	14	TGTGCCTGGAGCCGGTCCTCTAAAGGAAACACCATATATTTT	CAWSRSSKGNTIYF
-	many	TRBJ2-6	TRBV12-5	18	TGTGCTAGTGGTTTGGCAGGGAGGTACCGCTCTGGGGCCAACGTCCTGACTTTC	CASGLAGRYRSGANVLTF
TRBD1	few	TRBJ2-3	TRBV19	15	TGTGCCAGTAGTATCGGGACAGGGAACCCAGATACGCAGTATTTT	CASSIGTGNPDTQYF
TRBD1	many	TRBJ1-2	TRBV19	14	TGTGCCAGTAGGACGACAGGGGGGGACTATGGCTACACCTTC	CASRTTGGDYGYTF
-	many	TRBJ2-1	TRBV9	15	TGTGCCAGCAGCGGAGAGGGCAGGAGGGACAATGAGCAGTTCTTC	CASSGEGRRDNEQFF
TRBD1	-	TRBJ2-5	TRBV28	18	TGTGCCAGCAACTCCCCCTTAAAGGCAGGGGGCAGCGGGGAGACCCAGTACTTC	CASNSPLKAGGSGETQYF
-	many	TRBJ2-1	TRBV30	16	TGTGCCTGGAGGGTTGGCGGGTCTAGCTCCTACAATGAGCAGTTCTTC	CAWRVGGSSSYNEQFF
-	many	TRBJ1-1	TRBV28	12	TGTGCCAGCAGAACGACATCCACTGAAGCTTTCTTT	CASRTTSTEAFF
-	many	TRBJ2-2	TRBV27	17	TGTGCCAGCAGTCCACTTCTAGCGATTCTCGCCACCGGGGAGCTGTTTTTT	CASSPLLAILATGELFF
-	many	TRBJ2-1	TRBV11-2	14	TGTGCCAGCAGCTTATTAGGCGGGACCAATGAGCAGTTCTTC	CASSLLGGTNEQFF
-	-	TRBJ2-2	TRBV28	14	TGTGCCAGCAGGGGTACCGGGGCTTCAGGGGCGCTGTTTTTT	CASRGTGASGALFF
-	many	TRBJ1-1	TRBV30	13	TGTGCCTGGAGTAGGTCAGGGTGGACTGAAGCTTTCTTT	CAWSRSGWTEAFF
-	few	TRBJ1-1	TRBV27	15	TGTGCCAGCAGTTGGCGAGGACACTTCAACACTGAAGCTTTCTTT	CASSWRGHFNTEAFF